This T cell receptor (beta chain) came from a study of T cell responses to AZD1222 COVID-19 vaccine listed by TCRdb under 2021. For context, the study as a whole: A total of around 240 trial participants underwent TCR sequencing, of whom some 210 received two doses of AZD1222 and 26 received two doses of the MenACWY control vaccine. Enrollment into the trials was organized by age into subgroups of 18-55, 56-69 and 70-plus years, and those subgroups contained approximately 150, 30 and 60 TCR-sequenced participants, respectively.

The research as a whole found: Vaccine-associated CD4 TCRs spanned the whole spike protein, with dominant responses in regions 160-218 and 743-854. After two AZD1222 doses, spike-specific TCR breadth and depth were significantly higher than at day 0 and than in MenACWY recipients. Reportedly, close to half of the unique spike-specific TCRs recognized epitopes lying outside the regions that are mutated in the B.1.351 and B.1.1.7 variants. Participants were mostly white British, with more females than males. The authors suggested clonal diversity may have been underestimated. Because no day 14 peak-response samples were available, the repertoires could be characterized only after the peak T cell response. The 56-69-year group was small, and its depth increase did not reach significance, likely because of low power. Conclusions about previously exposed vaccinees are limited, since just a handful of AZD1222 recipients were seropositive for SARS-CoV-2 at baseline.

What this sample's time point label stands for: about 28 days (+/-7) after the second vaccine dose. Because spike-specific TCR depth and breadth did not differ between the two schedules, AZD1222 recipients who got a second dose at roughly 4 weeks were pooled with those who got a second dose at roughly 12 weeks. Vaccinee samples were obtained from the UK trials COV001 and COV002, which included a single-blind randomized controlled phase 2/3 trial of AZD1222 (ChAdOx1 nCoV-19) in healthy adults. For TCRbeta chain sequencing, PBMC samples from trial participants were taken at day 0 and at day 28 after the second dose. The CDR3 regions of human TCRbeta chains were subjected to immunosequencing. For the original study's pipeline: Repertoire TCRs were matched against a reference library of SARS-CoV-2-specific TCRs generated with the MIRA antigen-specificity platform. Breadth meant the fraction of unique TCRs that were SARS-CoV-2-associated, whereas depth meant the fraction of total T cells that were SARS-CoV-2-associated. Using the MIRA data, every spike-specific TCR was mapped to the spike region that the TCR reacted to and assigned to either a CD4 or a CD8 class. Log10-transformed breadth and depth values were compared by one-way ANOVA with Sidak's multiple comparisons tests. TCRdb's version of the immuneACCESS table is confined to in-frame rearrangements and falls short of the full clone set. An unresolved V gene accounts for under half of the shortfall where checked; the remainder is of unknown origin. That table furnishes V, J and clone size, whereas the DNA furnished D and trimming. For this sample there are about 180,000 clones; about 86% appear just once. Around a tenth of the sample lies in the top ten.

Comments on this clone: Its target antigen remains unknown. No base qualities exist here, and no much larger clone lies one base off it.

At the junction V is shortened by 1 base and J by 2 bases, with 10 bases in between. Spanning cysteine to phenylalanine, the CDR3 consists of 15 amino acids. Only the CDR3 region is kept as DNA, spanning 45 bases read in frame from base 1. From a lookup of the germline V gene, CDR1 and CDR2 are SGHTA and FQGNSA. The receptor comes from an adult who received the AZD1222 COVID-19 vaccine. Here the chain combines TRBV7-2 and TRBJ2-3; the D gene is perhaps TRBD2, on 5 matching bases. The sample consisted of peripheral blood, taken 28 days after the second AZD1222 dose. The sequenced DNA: TGTGCCAGCAGCTTAGTCCCCGGGGTCACAGATACGCAGTATTTT. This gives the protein CASSLVPGVTDTQYF.